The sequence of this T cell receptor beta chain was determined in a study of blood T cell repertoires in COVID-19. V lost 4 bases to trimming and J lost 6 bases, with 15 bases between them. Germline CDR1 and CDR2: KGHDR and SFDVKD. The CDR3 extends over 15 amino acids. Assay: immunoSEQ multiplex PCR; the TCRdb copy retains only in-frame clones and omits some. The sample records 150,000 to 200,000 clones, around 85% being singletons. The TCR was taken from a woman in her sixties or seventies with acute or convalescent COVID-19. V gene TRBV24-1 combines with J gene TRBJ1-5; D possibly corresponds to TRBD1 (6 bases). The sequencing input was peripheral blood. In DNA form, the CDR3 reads TGTGCCACCAGTGAAACAGGGTCGGGGCGTCAGCCCCAGCATTTT. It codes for CATSETGSGRQPQHF.